This entry lists 9 T cell receptor beta chains sequenced from one sample in a study of human T cells and chemical hapten exposure. MiXCR, run by TCRdb on the RACE reads, gives a single entry per CDR3 protein. The sample carries nearly 350,000 distinct CDR3 sequences, about 7% recorded once. Described time point: patch test 1, 2 weeks after DPC sensitization. Treatment indicated: therapeutic diphenylcyclopropenone sensitization with weekly scalp DPC. This sample comprised whole blood, obtained in connection with sensitization to the hapten diphenylcyclopropenone (DPC). Source of these receptors: a woman aged 18 to 35 with alopecia areata. Some clones in this sample may be carry-over from other donors' samples.

This chain links TRBV15 with TRBJ1-2, with unresolved D. V lost 3 bases to trimming and J lost 4 bases, with 9 bases between them. Germline CDR1 LNHNV, CDR2 YYDKDF (reference sequence). This CDR3 comprises 13 residues. The CDR3 coding sequence is TGTGCCACCAGCAGTAGGCTCGTCTATGGCTACACCTTC. Protein sequence: CATSSRLVYGYTF. The full variable domain, completed using reference TRBV15 and TRBJ1-2, is DAMVIQNPRYQVTQFGKPVTLSCSQTLNHNVMYWYQQKSSQAPKLLFHYYDKDFNNEADTPDNFQSRRPNTSFCFLDIRSPGLGDTAMYLCATSSRLVYGYTFGSGTRLTVV.

This clonotype was seen many times. V usage is TRBV24-1 and J usage is TRBJ2-3; possible D gene TRBD1, 6 bases. The CDR3 consists of 13 residues. Trimming stripped 5 bases from V and 7 bases from J, with 12 bases between. Germline V CDR1 and CDR2: KGHDR, SFDVKD. CDR3 sequence reads: CATSVMGAYTQYF. CDR3 DNA sequence: TGTGCCACCAGTGTCATGGGGGCTTATACGCAGTATTTT.

In this sample, this clonotype turned up many times. The rearrangement joins TRBV27 to TRBJ1-1, with TRBD1 identical over 7 bases. The length of the CDR3 is 13 residues. The V gene end was trimmed by 6 bases and the J gene end by 4 bases; junction bases not matched to a gene: 5. The germline CDR1 and CDR2 sequences are MNHEY and SMNVEV (reference sequence). Here the CDR3 DNA reads TGTGCCAGCAGGAGACAGGGTGGCACTGAAGCTTTCTTT. Translation gives CASRRQGGTEAFF.

Concerning this clonotype itself: Being one base from a much bigger clone, this may be a read error. The rearrangement uses TRBV29-1 and TRBJ2-3; TRBD2 aligns across 9 bases. The CDR3 covers 17 residues. The trim removed 6 bases at V and 1 base at J, leaving 14 bases unmatched. Looked up from germline, CDR1 is SQVTM and CDR2 is ANQGSEA. CDR3 region: CSVSTPGSSGGTDTQYF. DNA for the CDR3: TGCAGCGTGAGCACGCCCGGGTCTAGCGGGGGCACAGATACGCAGTATTTT.

This clonotype appeared many times. CDR3 nucleotides: TGTGCCAGCAGCCCCCAGCTCGGGGATACGCAGTATTTT. Its protein product is CASSPQLGDTQYF. This chain joins TRBV7-8 and TRBJ2-3; D remains ambiguous. Germline V gene data show CDR1 as SGHVS and CDR2 as FQNEAQ. V was pared by 5 bases and J by 6 bases, with 12 bases between. The CDR3 loop spans 13 amino acids.

The chain couples TRBV7-3 to TRBJ1-1, with TRBD1 as a possible D gene (5 bases). This CDR3 comprises 13 residues. The V gene's germline CDR1 is SGHTA and CDR2 FQGTGA. V was pared by 3 bases and J by 5 bases, with 10 bases between. The CDR3 sequence is CASSFIKGTEAFF. DNA for the CDR3: TGTGCCAGCAGCTTCATAAAGGGGACTGAAGCTTTCTTT. Using reference TRBV7-3 and TRBJ1-1 for the parts outside the CDR3, the full variable domain is GAGVSQTPSNKVTEKGKYVELRCDPISGHTALYWYRQSLGQGPEFLIYFQGTGAADDSGLPNDRFFAVRPEGSVSTLKIQRTERGDSAVYLCASSFIKGTEAFFGQGTRLTVV.

This clonotype occurred many times. The CDR3 DNA reads TGTGCCAGCTCCACCCAGGGGTACACAGATACGCAGTATTTT. Translated: CASSTQGYTDTQYF. The chain is built from TRBV27 and TRBJ2-3, with D tentatively TRBD1 (6 bases). V lost 8 bases and J lost 2, with 14 bases in between. CDR3 length: 14 residues. Germline assignment: CDR1 MNHEY and CDR2 SMNVEV (reference sequence).

This clonotype was seen a few times. The chain joins TRBV12-3 or TRBV12-4 to TRBJ1-5; no definite D call. CDR3 length: 12 amino acids. V was clipped by 0 bases and J by 10 bases, with 7 bases between them. As DNA, the CDR3 is TGTGCCAGCAGTTTAGCGCTGGAACCCCAGCATTTT. Protein product: CASSLALEPQHF.

The sample holds a few counts of this clonotype. The rearrangement uses TRBV4-3 and TRBJ1-2, with TRBD1 matching over 9 bases. The CDR3 extends over 17 amino acids. With 2 bases clipped from V and 8 bases from J, the junction kept 15 bases outside the gene matches. Germline V gene sequence: CDR1 LGHNA, CDR2 YSLEER. The CDR3 sequence is CASSQRSFRDRVFGYTF. CDR3 sequence (DNA): TGCGCCAGCAGCCAAAGGTCCTTCCGGGACAGGGTGTTCGGCTACACCTTC.